This T cell receptor beta chain was found in a study of kidney transplant recipient with SARS-CoV-2 infection. Germline assignment: CDR1 MDHEN and CDR2 SYDVKM. The CDR3 spans 15 residues. V gave up 3 bases and J gave up 7 bases, with 16 bases separating them. This clonotype was seen repeatedly, ten times or more. TCRdb reprocessed the reads via MiXCR and lists one record per CDR3 protein. Altogether under 300,000 distinct CDR3 sequences are present, about 30% being singletons, with the ten largest covering around 7.8%. The sample in question was a blood sample, obtained at baseline and between days 110 and 120 from a kidney transplant recipient. The TCR sequence derives from a male patient aged 25-45 years who had COVID-19 and was a kidney transplant recipient. T cells may partly derive from the graft donor. The rearrangement joins TRBV28 to TRBJ2-1; unclear D gene. The CDR3 nucleotides read TGTGCCAGCAGTTTCTACACCTCCATAGGGAATGAGCAGTTCTTC. Translated, it gives CASSFYTSIGNEQFF.